The clone carrying this T cell receptor beta chain showed up just a few times. The antigen remains unidentified. Germline V gene lookup returns CDR1 SGDLS and CDR2 YYNGEE. This CDR3 contains 16 residues. The V gene lost 0 bases and the J gene lost 2 bases, with 12 bases spanning the gap. The sample's time point: newly diagnosed GD, antithyroid drugs for less than 3 months. Making the TCR library involved RNA that had been extracted from PBMCs. The data are from a study of regulatory T cells in long-lasting Graves disease. The TCR beta library used iRepertoire HTBI primers with Arm-PCR amplification of CDR3. Using its own MiXCR run on the multiplex PCR reads, TCRdb lists one record per CDR3 protein. The repertoire holds around 450,000 distinct CDR3 sequences, 15% to 20% seen once, with 10% to 15% in the top ten. Study-wide points: Persistent patients had a count of shared public clonotypes (approximately 2,700) that exceeded that of new patients (approximately 1,000).

The same sample was also studied in work on T cells in Graves' hyperthyroidism and ophthalmopathy.

The rearrangement joins TRBV9 to TRBJ2-1; D unclear. The sequencing here drew on peripheral blood mononuclear cells (PBMCs), taken at new diagnosis, from a patient treated with antithyroid drugs. The clonotype originates from a man aged 40-49 years with Graves disease. The CDR3 DNA follows: TGTGCCAGCAGCGTAGGAATGAGTCTAACCTACAATGAGCAGTTCTTC. This sequence encodes CASSVGMSLTYNEQFF.